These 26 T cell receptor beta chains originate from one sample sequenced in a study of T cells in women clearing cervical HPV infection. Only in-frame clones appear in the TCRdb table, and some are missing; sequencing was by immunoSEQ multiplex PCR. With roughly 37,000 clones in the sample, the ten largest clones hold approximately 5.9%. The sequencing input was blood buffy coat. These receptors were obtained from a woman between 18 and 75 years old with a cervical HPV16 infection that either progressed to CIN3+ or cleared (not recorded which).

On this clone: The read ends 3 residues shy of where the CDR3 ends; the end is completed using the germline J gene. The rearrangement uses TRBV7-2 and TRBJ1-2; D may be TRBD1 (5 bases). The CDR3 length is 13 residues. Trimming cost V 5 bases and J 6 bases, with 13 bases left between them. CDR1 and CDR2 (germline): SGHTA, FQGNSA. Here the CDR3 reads CASSRQFLDGYTF. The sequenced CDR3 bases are TGTGCCAGCAGCAGACAGTTTTTAGATGGC.

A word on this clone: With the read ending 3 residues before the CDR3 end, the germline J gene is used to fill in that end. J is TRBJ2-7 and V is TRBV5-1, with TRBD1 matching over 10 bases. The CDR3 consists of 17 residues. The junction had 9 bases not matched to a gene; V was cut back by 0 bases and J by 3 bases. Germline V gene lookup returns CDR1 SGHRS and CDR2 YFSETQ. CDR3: CASSLVAWDRGIYEQYF. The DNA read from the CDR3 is TGCGCCAGCAGCTTGGTAGCTTGGGACAGGGGAATCTACGAG.

CDR3 sequence reads: CASSLGGASGANVLTF. Incomplete CDR3 DNA: TGCGCCAGCAGCTTGGGCGGGGCCTCTGGGGCCAACGTC. The rearrangement links TRBV5-1 to TRBJ2-6; D might be TRBD2 (6 bases). The CDR3 is cut off 3 residues early in the read; its end comes from the germline J gene. There are 16 residues in the CDR3. The V gene lost 0 bases and the J gene lost 0 bases, with 7 bases spanning the gap. The V gene's germline CDR1 is SGHRS and CDR2 YFSETQ.

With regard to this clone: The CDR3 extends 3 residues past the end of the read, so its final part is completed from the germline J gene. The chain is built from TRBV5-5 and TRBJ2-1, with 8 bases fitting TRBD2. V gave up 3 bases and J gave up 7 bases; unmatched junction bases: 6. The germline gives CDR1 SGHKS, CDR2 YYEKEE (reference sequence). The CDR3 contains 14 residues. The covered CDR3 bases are TGTGCCAGCAGCTCCGGGGGGGGGAAAAATGAG. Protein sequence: CASSSGGGKNE. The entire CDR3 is CASSSGGGKNEQFF. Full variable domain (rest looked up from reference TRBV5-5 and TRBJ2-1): DAGVTQSPTHLIKTRGQQVTLRCSPISGHKSVSWYQQVLGQGPQFIFQYYEKEERGRGNFPDRFSARQFPNYSSELNVNALLLGDSALYLCASSSGGGKNEQFFGPGTRLTVL.

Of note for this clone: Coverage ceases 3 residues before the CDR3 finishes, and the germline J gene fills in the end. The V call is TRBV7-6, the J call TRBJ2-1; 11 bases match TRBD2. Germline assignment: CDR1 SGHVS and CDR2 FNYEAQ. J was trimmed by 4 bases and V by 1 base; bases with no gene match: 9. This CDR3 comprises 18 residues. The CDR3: CASSLGESASGRYNEQFF. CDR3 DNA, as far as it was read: TGTGCCAGCAGCTTAGGAGAATCGGCTAGCGGGAGGTACAATGAG.

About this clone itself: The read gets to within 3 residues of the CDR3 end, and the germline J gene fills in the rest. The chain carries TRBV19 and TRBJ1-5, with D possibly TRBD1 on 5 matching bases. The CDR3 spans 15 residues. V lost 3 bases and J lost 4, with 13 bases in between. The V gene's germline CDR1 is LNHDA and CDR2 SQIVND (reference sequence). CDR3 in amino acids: CASSINAGRNQPQHF. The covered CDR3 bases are TGTGCCAGTAGTATCAACGCAGGGAGGAATCAGCCC.

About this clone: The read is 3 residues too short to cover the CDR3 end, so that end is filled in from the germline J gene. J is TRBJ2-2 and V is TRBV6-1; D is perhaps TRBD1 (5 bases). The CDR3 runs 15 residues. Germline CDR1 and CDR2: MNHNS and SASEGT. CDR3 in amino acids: CASSELWQGNEKLFF. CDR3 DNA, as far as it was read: TGTGCCAGCAGTGAGTTATGGCAGGGCAATGAAAAG.

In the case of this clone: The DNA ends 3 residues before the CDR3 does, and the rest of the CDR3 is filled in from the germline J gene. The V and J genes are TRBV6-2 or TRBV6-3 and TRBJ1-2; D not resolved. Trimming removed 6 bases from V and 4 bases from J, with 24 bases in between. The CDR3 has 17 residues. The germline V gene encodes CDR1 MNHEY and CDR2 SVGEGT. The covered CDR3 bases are TGTGCCAGCAGGCAGCCCCAAGCGGGCGACGGATCCTATGGC. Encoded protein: CASRQPQAGDGSYG. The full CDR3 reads CASRQPQAGDGSYGYTF.

The CDR3 here is CSARAGGNEQFF. CDR3 bases read: TGCAGTGCTAGAGCCGGAGGGAATGAG. The chain couples TRBV20-1 to TRBJ2-1; D is perhaps TRBD2 (6 bases). Sequencing ends 3 residues short of the CDR3 end; the germline J gene provides the rest. V shed 1 base and J shed 7 bases, with 8 bases lying between them. Germline V CDR1 and CDR2: DFQATT, SNEGSKA (reference sequence). The CDR3 consists of 12 residues.

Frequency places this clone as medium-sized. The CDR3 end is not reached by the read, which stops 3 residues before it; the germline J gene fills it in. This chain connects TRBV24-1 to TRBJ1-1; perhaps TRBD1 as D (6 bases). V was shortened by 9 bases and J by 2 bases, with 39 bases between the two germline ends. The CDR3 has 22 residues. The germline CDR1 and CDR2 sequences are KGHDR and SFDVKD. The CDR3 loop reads CATPPDGRGALSPDSLNTEAFF. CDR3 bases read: TGTGCCACCCCTCCGGACGGGCGGGGGGCGCTCTCGCCGGACTCTCTAAACACTGAA.

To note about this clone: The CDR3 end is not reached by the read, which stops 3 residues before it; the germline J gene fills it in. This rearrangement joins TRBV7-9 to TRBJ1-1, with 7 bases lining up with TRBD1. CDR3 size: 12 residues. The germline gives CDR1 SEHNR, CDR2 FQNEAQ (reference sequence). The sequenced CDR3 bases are TGTGCCAGCAGCCGCGACAGGGACCGA. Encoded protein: CASSRDRDR. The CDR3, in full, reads CASSRDRDRAFF.

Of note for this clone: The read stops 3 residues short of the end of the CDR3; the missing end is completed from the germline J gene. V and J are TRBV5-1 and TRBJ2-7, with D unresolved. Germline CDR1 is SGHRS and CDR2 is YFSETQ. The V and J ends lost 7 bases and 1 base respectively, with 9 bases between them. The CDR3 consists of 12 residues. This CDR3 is CASRQSSYEQYF. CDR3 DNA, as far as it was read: TGCGCCAGCCGTCAGTCGTCCTACGAG.

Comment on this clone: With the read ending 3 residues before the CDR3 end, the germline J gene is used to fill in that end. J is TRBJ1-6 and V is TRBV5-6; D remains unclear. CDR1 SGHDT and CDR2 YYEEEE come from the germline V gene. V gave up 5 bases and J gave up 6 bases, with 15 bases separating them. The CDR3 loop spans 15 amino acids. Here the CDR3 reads CASRPGGGLNSPLHF. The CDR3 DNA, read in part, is TGTGCCAGCAGACCCGGAGGAGGGCTTAATTCACCC. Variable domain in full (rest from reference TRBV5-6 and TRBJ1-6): DAGVTQSPTHLIKTRGQQVTLRCSPKSGHDTVSWYQQALGQGPQFIFQYYEEEERQRGNFPDRFSGHQFPNYSSELNVNALLLGDSALYLCASRPGGGLNSPLHFGNGTRLTVT.

The CDR3: CATSDPGQGNEQYF. The CDR3 bases that were read are TGTGCCACCAGTGACCCGGGACAGGGTAACGAG. The gene calls are TRBV24-1 and TRBJ2-7, with 9 nucleotides matching TRBD1. The CDR3 end falls 3 residues outside the read, so it is completed with the germline J gene. Germline CDR1 is KGHDR and CDR2 is SFDVKD. This CDR3 has 14 amino acids. Losses at the gene ends were 4 bases for V and 5 bases for J; bases not matched to a gene: 5.

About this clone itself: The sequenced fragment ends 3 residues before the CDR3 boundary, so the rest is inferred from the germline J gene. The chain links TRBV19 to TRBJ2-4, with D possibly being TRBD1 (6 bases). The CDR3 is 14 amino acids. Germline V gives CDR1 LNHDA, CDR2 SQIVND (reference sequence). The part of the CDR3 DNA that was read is TGTGCCAGTAGTCCCGACAGGCAAAGTGGGGGT. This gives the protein CASSPDRQSGG. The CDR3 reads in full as CASSPDRQSGGQYF.

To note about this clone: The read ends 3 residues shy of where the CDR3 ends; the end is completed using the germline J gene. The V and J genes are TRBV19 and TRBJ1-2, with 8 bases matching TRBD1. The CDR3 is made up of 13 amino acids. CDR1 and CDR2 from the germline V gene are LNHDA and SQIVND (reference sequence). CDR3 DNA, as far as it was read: TGTGCCAGTAGCGGACAGGGAAACAATGAC. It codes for CASSGQGNND. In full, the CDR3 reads CASSGQGNNDYTF.

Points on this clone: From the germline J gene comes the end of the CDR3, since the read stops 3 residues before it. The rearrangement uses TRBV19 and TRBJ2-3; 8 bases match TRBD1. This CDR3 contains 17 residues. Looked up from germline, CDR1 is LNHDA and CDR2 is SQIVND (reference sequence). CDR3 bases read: TGTGCCAGTAGTATAGCCCGGGACAGGAGCGTTAATCAGCCG. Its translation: CASSIARDRSVNQP. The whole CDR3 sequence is CASSIARDRSVNQPQYF.

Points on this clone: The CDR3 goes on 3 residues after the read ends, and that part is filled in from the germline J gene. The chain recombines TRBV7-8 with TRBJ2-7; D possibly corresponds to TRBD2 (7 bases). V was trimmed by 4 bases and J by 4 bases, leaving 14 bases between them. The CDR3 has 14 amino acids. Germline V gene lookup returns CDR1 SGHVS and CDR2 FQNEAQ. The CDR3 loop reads CASSSGEGQYEQYF. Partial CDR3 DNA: TGTGCCAGCAGCTCCGGGGAGGGACAATACGAG.

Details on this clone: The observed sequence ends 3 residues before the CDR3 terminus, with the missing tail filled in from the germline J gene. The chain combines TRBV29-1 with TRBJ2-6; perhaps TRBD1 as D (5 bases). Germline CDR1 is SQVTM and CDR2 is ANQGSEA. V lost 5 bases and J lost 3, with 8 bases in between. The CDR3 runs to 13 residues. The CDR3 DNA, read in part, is TGCAGCGTTAGGGGAATTGGGGCCAACGTC. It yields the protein CSVRGIGANV. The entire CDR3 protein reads CSVRGIGANVLTF.

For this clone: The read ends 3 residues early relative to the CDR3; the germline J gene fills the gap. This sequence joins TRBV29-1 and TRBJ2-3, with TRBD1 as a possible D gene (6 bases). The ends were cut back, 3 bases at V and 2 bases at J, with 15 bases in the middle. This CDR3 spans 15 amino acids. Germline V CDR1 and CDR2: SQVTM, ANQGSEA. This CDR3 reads CSVDQTGIYTDTQYF. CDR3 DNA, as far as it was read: TGCAGCGTTGACCAAACAGGGATTTACACAGATACG.

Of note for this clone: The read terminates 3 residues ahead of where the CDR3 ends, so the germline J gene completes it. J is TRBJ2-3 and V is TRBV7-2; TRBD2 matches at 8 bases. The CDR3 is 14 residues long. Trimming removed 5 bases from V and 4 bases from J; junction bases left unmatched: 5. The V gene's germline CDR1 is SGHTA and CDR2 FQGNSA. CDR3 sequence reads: CASSRAGVADTQYF. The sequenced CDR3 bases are TGTGCCAGCAGCCGAGCGGGGGTGGCAGATACG.

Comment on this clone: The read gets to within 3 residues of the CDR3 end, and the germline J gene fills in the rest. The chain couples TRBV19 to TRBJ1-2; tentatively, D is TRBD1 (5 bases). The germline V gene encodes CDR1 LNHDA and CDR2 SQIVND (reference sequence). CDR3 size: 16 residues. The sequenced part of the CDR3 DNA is TGTGCCAGTACTAAACCCGGGACTAGCGGGAGAAATGAC. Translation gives CASTKPGTSGRND. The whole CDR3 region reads CASTKPGTSGRNDYTF.

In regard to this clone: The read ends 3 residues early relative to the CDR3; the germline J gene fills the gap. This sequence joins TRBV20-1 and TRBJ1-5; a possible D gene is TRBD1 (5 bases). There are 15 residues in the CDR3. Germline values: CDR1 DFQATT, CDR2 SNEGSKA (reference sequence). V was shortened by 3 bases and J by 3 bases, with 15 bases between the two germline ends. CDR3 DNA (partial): TGCAGTGCTAGTCAGGGCAGCAGTTACAATCAGCCC. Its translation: CSASQGSSYNQP. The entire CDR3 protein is CSASQGSSYNQPQHF.

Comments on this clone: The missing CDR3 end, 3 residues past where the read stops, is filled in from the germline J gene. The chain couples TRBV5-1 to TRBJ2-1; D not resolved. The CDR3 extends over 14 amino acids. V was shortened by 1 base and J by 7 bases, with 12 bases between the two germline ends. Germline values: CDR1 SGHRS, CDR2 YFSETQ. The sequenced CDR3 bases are TGCGCCAGCAGCTTGACGGTACCTGAGAATGAG. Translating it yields CASSLTVPENE. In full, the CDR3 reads CASSLTVPENEQFF.

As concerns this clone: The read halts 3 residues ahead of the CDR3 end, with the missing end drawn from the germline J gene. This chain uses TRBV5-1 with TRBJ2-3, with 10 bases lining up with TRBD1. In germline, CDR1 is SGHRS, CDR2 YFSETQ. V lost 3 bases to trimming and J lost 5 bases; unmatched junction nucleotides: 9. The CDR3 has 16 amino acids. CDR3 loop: CASSSLGQGQGDTQYF. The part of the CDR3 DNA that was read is TGCGCCAGCAGCTCTCTGGGACAGGGGCAGGGAGATACG.

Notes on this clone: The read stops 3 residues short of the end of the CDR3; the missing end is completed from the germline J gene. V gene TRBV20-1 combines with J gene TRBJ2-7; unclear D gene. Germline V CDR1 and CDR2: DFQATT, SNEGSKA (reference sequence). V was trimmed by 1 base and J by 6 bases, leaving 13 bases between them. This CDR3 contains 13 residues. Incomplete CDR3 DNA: TGCAGTGCTAGAGGACCCTCCAGGATCGAG. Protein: CSARGPSRIE. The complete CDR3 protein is CSARGPSRIEQYF.